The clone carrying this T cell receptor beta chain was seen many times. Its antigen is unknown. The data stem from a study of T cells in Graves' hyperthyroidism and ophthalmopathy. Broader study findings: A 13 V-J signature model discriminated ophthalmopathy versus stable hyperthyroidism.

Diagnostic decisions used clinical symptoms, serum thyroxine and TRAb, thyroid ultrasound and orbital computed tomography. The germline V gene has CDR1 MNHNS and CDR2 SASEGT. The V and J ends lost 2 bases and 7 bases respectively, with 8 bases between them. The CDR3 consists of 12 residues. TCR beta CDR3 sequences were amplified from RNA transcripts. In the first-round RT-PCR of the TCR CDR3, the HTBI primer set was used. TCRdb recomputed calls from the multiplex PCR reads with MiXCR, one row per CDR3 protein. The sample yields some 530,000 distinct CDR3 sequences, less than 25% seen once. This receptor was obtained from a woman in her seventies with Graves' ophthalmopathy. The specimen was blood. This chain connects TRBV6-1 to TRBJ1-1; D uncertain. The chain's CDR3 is CASSERRLEAFF. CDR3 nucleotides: TGTGCCAGCAGTGAAAGACGTCTTGAAGCTTTCTTT.